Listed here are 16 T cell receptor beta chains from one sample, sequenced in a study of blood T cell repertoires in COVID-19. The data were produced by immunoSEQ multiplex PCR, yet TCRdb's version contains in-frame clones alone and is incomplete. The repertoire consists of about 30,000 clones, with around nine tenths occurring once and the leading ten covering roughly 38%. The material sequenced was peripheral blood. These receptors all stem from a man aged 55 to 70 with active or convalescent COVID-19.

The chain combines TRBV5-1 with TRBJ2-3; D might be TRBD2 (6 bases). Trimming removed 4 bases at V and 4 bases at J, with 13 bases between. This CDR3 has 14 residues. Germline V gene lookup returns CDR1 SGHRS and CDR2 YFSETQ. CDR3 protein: CASSLLTSADTQYF. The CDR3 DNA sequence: TGCGCCAGCAGCCTATTGACTAGTGCAGATACGCAGTATTTT.

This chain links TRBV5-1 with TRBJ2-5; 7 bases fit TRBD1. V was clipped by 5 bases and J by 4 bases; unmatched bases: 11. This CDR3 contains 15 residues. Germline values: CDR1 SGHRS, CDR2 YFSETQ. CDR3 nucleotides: TGCGCCAGCAGTCGACAGGGTCTCTCGGGAGAGACCCAGTACTTC. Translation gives CASSRQGLSGETQYF.

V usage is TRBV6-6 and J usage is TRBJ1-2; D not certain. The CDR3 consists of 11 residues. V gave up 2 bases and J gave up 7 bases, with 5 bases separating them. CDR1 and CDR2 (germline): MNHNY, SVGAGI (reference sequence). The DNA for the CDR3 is TGTGCCAGCAGTTACAGAGTTGGCTACACCTTC. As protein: CASSYRVGYTF.

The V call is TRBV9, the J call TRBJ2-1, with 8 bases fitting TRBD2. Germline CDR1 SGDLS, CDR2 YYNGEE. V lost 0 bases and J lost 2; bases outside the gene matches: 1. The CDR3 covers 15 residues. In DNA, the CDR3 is TGTGCCAGCAGCGTAGCAGCGGGGGCCTACAATGAGCAGTTCTTC. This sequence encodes CASSVAAGAYNEQFF.

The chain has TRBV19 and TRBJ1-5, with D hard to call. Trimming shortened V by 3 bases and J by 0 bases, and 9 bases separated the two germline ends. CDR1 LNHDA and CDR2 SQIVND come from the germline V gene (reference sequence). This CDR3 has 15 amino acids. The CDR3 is CASSMDGVSNQPQHF. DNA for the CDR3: TGTGCCAGTAGTATGGACGGGGTTAGCAATCAGCCCCAGCATTTT.

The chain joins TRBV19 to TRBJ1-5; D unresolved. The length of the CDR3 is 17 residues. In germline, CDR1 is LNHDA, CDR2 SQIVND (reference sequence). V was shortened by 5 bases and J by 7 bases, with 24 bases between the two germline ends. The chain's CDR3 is CASSPLSVGVRCQPQHF. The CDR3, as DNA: TGTGCCAGTAGTCCCCTCAGTGTCGGGGTCCGCTGCCAGCCCCAGCATTTT.

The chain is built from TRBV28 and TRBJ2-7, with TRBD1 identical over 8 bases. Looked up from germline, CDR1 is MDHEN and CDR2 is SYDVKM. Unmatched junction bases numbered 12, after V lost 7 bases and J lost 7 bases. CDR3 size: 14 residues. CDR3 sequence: CASTPGTGYEEQYF. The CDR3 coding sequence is TGTGCCAGCACCCCAGGGACAGGATATGAAGAGCAGTACTTC.

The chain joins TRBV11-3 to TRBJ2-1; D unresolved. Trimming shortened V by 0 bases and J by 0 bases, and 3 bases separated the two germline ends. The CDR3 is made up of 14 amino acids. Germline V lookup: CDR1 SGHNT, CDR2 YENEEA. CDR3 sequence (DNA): TGTGCCAGCAGCTTAGATAGCTCCTACAATGAGCAGTTCTTC. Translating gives CASSLDSSYNEQFF. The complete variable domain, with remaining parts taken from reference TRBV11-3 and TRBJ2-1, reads EAGVVQSPRYKIIEKKQPVAFWCNPISGHNTLYWYLQNLGQGPELLIRYENEEAVDDSQLPKDRFSAERLKGVDSTLKIQPAELGDSAVYLCASSLDSSYNEQFFGPGTRLTVL.

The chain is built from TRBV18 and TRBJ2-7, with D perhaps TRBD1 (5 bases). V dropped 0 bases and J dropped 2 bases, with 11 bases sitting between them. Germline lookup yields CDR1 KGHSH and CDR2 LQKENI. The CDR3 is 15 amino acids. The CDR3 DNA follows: TGTGCCAGCTCACCACCTCAGGGCGCACCCTACGAGCAGTACTTC. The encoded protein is CASSPPQGAPYEQYF.

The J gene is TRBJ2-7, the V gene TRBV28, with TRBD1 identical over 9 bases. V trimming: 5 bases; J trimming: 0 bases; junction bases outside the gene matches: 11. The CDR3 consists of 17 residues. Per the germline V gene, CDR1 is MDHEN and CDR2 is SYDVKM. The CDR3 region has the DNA TGTGCCAGCAGTCCCGGGACAGGGAAAAGGGACTCCTACGAGCAGTACTTC. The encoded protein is CASSPGTGKRDSYEQYF. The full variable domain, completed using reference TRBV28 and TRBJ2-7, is DVKVTQSSRYLVKRTGEKVFLECVQDMDHENMFWYRQDPGLGLRLIYFSYDVKMKEKGDIPEGYSVSREKKERFSLILESASTNQTSMYLCASSPGTGKRDSYEQYFGPGTRLTVT.

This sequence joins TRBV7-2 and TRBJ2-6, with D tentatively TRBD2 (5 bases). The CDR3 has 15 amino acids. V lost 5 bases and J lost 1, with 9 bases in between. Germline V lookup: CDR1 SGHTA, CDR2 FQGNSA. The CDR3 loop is CASSLTRSGANVLTF. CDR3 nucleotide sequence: TGTGCCAGCAGCCTAACTAGGTCTGGGGCCAACGTCCTGACTTTC.

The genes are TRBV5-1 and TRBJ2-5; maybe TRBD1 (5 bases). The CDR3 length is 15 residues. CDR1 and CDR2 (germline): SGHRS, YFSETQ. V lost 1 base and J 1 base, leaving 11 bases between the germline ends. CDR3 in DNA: TGCGCCAGCAGCTTGAGTGTGACAGCCCAAGAGACCCAGTACTTC. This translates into CASSLSVTAQETQYF.

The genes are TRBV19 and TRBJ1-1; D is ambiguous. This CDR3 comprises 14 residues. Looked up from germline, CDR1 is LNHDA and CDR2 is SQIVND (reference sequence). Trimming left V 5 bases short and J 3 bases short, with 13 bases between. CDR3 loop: CASSYRRRDTEAFF. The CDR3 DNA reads TGTGCCAGTAGTTACCGACGGAGGGACACTGAAGCTTTCTTT.

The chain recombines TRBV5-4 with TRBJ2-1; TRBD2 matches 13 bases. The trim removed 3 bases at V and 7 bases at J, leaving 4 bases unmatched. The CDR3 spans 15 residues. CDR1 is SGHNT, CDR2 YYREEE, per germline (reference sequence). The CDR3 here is CASSSGTSGNNEQFF. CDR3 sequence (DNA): TGTGCCAGCAGCTCCGGGACTAGCGGGAATAATGAGCAGTTCTTC.

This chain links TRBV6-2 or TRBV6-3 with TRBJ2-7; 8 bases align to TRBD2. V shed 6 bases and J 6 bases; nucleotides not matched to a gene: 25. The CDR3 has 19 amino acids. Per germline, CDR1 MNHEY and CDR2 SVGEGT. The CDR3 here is CASSPGLGAGERLTAEQYF. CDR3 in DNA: TGTGCCAGCAGCCCCGGATTAGGAGCGGGAGAGAGGCTAACTGCCGAGCAGTACTTC.

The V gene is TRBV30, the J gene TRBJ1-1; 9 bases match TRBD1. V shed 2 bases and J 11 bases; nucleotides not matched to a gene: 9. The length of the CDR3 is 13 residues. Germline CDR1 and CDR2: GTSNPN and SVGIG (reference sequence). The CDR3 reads CAWSQGQGRGAFF. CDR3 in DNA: TGTGCCTGGAGTCAGGGACAGGGAAGGGGTGCTTTCTTT. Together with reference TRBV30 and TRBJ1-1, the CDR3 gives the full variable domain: SQTIHQWPATLVQPVGSPLSLECTVEGTSNPNLYWYRQAAGRGLQLLFYSVGIGQISSEVPQNLSASRPQDRQFILSSKKLLLSDSGFYLCAWSQGQGRGAFFGQGTRLTVV.